This T cell receptor beta chain was profiled in a study of naive and memory T cell subsets. A UMI-containing oligonucleotide was joined by 3' ligation to the TCR cDNA template. Germline values: CDR1 KGHSH, CDR2 LQKENI. Trimming stripped 4 bases from V and 0 bases from J, with 9 bases between. There are 14 residues in the CDR3. Amplification of ligated cDNA took four PCR rounds with SP2 and nested alpha and beta constant primers. TCRdb re-derived calls from the 5' RACE reads in MiXCR, one entry per CDR3 protein. The sample shows 50,000 to 65,000 distinct CDR3 sequences, roughly 7.5% of them seen only once. This clonotype occurred many times.

This receptor was taken from a female donor in good health. The rearrangement joins TRBV18 to TRBJ1-1; no firm D call. CDR3 DNA: TGTGCCAGCTCACTGCAACGGATGAACACTGAAGCTTTCTTT. Residues: CASSLQRMNTEAFF. Full variable domain (missing parts from reference TRBV18 and TRBJ1-1): NAGVMQNPRHLVRRRGQEARLRCSPMKGHSHVYWYRQLPEEGLKFMVYLQKENIIDESGMPKERFSAEFPKEGPSILRIQQVVRGDSAAYFCASSLQRMNTEAFFGQGTRLTVV.